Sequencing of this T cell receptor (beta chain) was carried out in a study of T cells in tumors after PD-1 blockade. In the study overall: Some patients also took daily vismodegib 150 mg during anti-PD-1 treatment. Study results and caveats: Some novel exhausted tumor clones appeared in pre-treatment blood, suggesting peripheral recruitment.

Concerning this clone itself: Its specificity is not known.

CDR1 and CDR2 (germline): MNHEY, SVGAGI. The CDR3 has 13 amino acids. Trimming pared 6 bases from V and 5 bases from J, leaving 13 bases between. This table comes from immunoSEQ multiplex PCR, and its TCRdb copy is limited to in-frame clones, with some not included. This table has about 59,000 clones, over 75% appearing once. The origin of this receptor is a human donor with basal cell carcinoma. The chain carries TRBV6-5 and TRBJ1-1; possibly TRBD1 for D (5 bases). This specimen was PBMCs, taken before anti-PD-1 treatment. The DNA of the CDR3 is TGTGCCAGCAGAGCCTCGGGGGGGACTGAAGCTTTCTTT. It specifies CASRASGGTEAFF.